The present TCR beta chain was sequenced within a study of control samples from healthy donors and cancer patients. Sequenced by immunoSEQ multiplex PCR; TCRdb stores in-frame clones only, minus some. The data show 130,000 or so clones, about 90% seen once. The length of the CDR3 is 17 residues. Germline CDR1 is SGHNT and CDR2 is YENEEA. The J segment lost 3 bases and the V segment lost 3 bases, leaving 10 bases of the junction unmatched. This clonotype originated in a man between 45 and 60 years old with head and neck cancer. The chain uses TRBV11-3 and TRBJ2-3, with 9 bases fitting TRBD1. Sequenced: PBMCs. In DNA, the CDR3 is TGTGCCAGCAGCTTGAGTCCGGGACAGGGACTAACAGATACGCAGTATTTT. It translates to CASSLSPGQGLTDTQYF. The whole variable domain, remainder taken from reference TRBV11-3 and TRBJ2-3, is EAGVVQSPRYKIIEKKQPVAFWCNPISGHNTLYWYLQNLGQGPELLIRYENEEAVDDSQLPKDRFSAERLKGVDSTLKIQPAELGDSAVYLCASSLSPGQGLTDTQYFGPGTRLTVL.